This entry is about one TCR beta chain. Antigen specificity is unknown. The CDR3 is 14 amino acids. The V end was cut by 5 bases, the J end by 1 base, with 11 bases between. CDR1 is SEHNR, CDR2 FQNEAQ, per germline (reference sequence). Investigators divided CD4+ cells into CD45RA+ naive and CD45RA-negative memory subsets. This specimen comes from a study of shared clonotypes between healthy human individuals. Background on the study: CD8 memory received one plate per donor, CD8 naive two, CD4 memory three and CD4 naive three. Findings and caveats of the study: What naive subsets generally showed was a larger estimated richness than memory subsets showed.

The authors' processing: Sequence data from immunoSEQ were junction-only and lacked quality scores; consequently, filtering differed. Produced via immunoSEQ multiplex PCR; TCRdb's table is partial and in-frame only. That table furnishes V, J and clone size, whereas the DNA furnished D and trimming. The sample consists of under 1,100,000 clones, about 80% of them appearing once. This chain links TRBV7-9 with TRBJ1-1; D might be TRBD1 (6 bases). The origin of this receptor is a man between 18 and 29 years old in good health. The specimen sequenced was memory CD4+ T cells sorted from blood. Subset defined: CD45RA-negative fraction. CDR3 DNA sequence: TGTGCCAGCAGCACAAGAGGGGGGAACACTGAAGCTTTCTTT. Translation: CASSTRGGNTEAFF.